This passage covers 21 T cell receptor beta chains from one sample sequenced in a study of STAT3 mutations in large granular lymphocyte leukemia. Clones were sequenced by immunoSEQ multiplex PCR, and TCRdb holds only the in-frame ones, with some missing. The profile shows about 15,000 clones, about nine tenths of them singletons. Notes on the study in general: Every T-LGLL patient had at least one immunodominant TCRbeta clonotype.

No cognate antigen is known for these TCRs. Sequenced material: peripheral blood mononuclear cells. These receptors all come from a woman aged 50 to 60 with T-cell large granular lymphocyte leukemia. Some clones in this sample may be carry-over from other donors' samples.

This clone was seen more than once but under ten times. This chain links TRBV7-2 with TRBJ2-2; possible D gene TRBD2, 5 bases. CDR1 and CDR2 (germline): SGHTA, FQGNSA. Trimming removed 6 bases at V and 2 bases at J, with 10 bases between. CDR3 length equals 14 residues. CDR3 in DNA: TGTGCCAGCAGTCGGACTCCAAACACCGGGGAGCTGTTTTTT. It translates to CASSRTPNTGELFF.

The chain carries TRBV30 and TRBJ2-7, with TRBD2 as a possible D gene (5 bases). Germline V gene data show CDR1 as GTSNPN and CDR2 as SVGIG (reference sequence). V was shortened by 2 bases and J by 5 bases, with 7 bases between the two germline ends. The CDR3 spans 11 residues. Written as DNA, the CDR3 is TGTGCCTGGAGTAAGCGGAACGAGCAGTACTTC. This encodes CAWSKRNEQYF.

This clone was picked up a small number of times. V usage is TRBV7-9 and J usage is TRBJ1-2; D gene uncertain. Trimming took off 2 bases at V and 6 bases at J, with 7 bases between the two ends. Germline lookup yields CDR1 SEHNR and CDR2 FQNEAQ (reference sequence). The CDR3 covers 12 residues. The DNA of the CDR3 is TGTGCCAGCAGCTTATCGGCAGATGGCTACACCTTC. It is translated as CASSLSADGYTF.

V gene TRBV6-5 combines with J gene TRBJ2-7, with TRBD1 identical over 9 bases. The CDR3 is 15 residues long. Trimming took 4 bases from V and 5 from J; bases not matched to a gene: 9. The germline V gene encodes CDR1 MNHEY and CDR2 SVGAGI. The CDR3: CASSSGQGSVDEQYF. CDR3 bases: TGTGCCAGCAGTTCGGGACAGGGTAGCGTCGACGAGCAGTACTTC.

This clone appeared once. The chain recombines TRBV2 with TRBJ2-3; 10 bases line up with TRBD1. This CDR3 contains 14 residues. J was trimmed by 3 bases and V by 6 bases; bases with no gene match: 3. Germline V gives CDR1 SNHLY, CDR2 FYNNEI. CDR3 loop: CASSRDRGTDTQYF. CDR3 DNA: TGTGCCAGCAGCCGGGACAGGGGTACAGATACGCAGTATTTT.

This sequence joins TRBV18 and TRBJ2-5; D unresolved. With 2 bases removed from V and 2 bases from J, the gap between germline ends came to 12 bases. The CDR3 is 15 residues long. The germline CDR1 and CDR2 sequences are KGHSH and LQKENI. In nucleotides, the CDR3 is TGTGCCAGCTCACCAGAAGTGGGAAATCAAGAGACCCAGTACTTC. The encoded protein is CASSPEVGNQETQYF.

The chain uses TRBV6-1 and TRBJ2-7; D remains unclear. There are 14 residues in the CDR3. V was shortened by 1 base and J by 1 base, with 8 bases between the two germline ends. Germline CDR1 MNHNS, CDR2 SASEGT. The CDR3, as DNA: TGTGCCAGCAGTGAAGACGTCAGGTCCTACGAGCAGTACTTC. Encoded protein: CASSEDVRSYEQYF.

V usage is TRBV29-1 and J usage is TRBJ2-3; 9 bases align to TRBD2. V trimming: 4 bases; J trimming: 6 bases; junction bases outside the gene matches: 2. This CDR3 spans 12 amino acids. Germline loops: CDR1 SQVTM, CDR2 ANQGSEA. CDR3 nucleotide sequence: TGCAGCGTTGGGCGGGAGGGGGATACGCAGTATTTT. Its translation: CSVGREGDTQYF.

This chain links TRBV11-2 with TRBJ2-7; the D gene is possibly TRBD2 (7 bases). Germline CDR1 is SGHAT and CDR2 is FQNNGV. The CDR3 extends over 14 amino acids. V lost 1 base to trimming and J lost 5 bases, with 12 bases between them. The DNA of the CDR3 is TGTGCCAGCAGCTTAGTGGGGGGGCCTAACGAGCAGTACTTC. Encoded protein: CASSLVGGPNEQYF.

This clone was counted once. The chain combines TRBV7-2 with TRBJ2-5, with D tentatively TRBD1 (6 bases). Deletions cut 4 bases from V and 2 bases from J, with 8 bases between. The CDR3 is 13 amino acids. Germline lookup yields CDR1 SGHTA and CDR2 FQGNSA. CDR3: CASSSRGQETQYF. The CDR3 nucleotides read TGTGCCAGCAGCTCAAGGGGGCAAGAGACCCAGTACTTC. The variable domain in full, with the rest retrieved from reference TRBV7-2 and TRBJ2-5, is GAGVSQSPSNKVTEKGKDVELRCDPISGHTALYWYRQSLGQGLEFLIYFQGNSAPDKSGLPSDRFSAERTGGSVSTLTIQRTQQEDSAVYLCASSSRGQETQYFGPGTRLLVL.

J is TRBJ2-7 and V is TRBV5-1; no definite D call. CDR3 length: 16 residues. Germline lookup yields CDR1 SGHRS and CDR2 YFSETQ. The V end lost 1 base, the J end lost 4 bases, and 18 bases lay between the germline ends. CDR3 nucleotides: TGCGCCAGCAGCTTGACGGCTAAGGGAATCGCTTACGAGCAGTACTTC. Amino acid sequence: CASSLTAKGIAYEQYF.

CDR3 in amino acids: CASSLVGRSYEQYF. In DNA form, the CDR3 reads TGTGCCAGCAGCTTGGTCGGCAGGTCCTACGAGCAGTACTTC. V gene TRBV5-5 combines with J gene TRBJ2-7; D uncertain. CDR1 and CDR2 from the germline V gene are SGHKS and YYEKEE (reference sequence). Trimming removed 0 bases at V and 1 base at J, with 8 bases between. The CDR3 length is 14 residues. The full variable domain, rest sourced from reference TRBV5-5 and TRBJ2-7, is DAGVTQSPTHLIKTRGQQVTLRCSPISGHKSVSWYQQVLGQGPQFIFQYYEKEERGRGNFPDRFSARQFPNYSSELNVNALLLGDSALYLCASSLVGRSYEQYFGPGTRLTVT.

J is TRBJ2-5 and V is TRBV5-1; possible D gene TRBD2, 5 bases. The CDR3 spans 16 residues. Trimming cost V 0 bases and J 3 bases, with 15 bases left between them. Germline CDR1 and CDR2: SGHRS and YFSETQ. The CDR3 spells CASSLVSSGGKETQYF. Here the CDR3 DNA reads TGCGCCAGCAGCTTGGTATCGAGCGGAGGAAAAGAGACCCAGTACTTC.

V is TRBV5-4 and J is TRBJ1-3; no reliable D call. CDR1 SGHNT and CDR2 YYREEE come from the germline V gene (reference sequence). V shed 2 bases and J shed 0 bases, with 6 bases lying between them. This CDR3 contains 14 residues. CDR3 in DNA: TGTGCCAGCAGCTTAAGCGGCTCTGGAAACACCATATATTTT. Its translation is CASSLSGSGNTIYF. Full variable domain (outside the CDR3, taken from reference TRBV5-4 and TRBJ1-3): ETGVTQSPTHLIKTRGQQVTLRCSSQSGHNTVSWYQQALGQGPQFIFQYYREEENGRGNFPPRFSGLQFPNYSSELNVNALELDDSALYLCASSLSGSGNTIYFGEGSWLTVV.

This clone came up a few times. The chain uses TRBV5-1 and TRBJ1-2; D gene uncertain. Trimming removed 0 bases from V and 3 bases from J, with 12 bases in between. Germline V gives CDR1 SGHRS, CDR2 YFSETQ. CDR3 length: 15 residues. CDR3 protein: CASSLAPLEDYGYTF. CDR3 sequence (DNA): TGCGCCAGCAGCTTGGCACCCCTCGAGGACTATGGCTACACCTTC.

This sequence joins TRBV11-1 and TRBJ2-7, with D uncertain. There are 13 residues in the CDR3. CDR1 SGHAT and CDR2 FQDESV come from the germline V gene (reference sequence). Trimming pared 0 bases from V and 1 base from J, leaving 4 bases between. The CDR3 region has the DNA TGTGCCAGCAGCTTAGCGCTATCCTACGAGCAGTACTTC. Protein: CASSLALSYEQYF.

V is TRBV27 and J is TRBJ2-3, with 9 bases identical to TRBD2. With V trimmed by 8 bases and J by 2 bases, 11 bases remained unmatched. Germline lookup yields CDR1 MNHEY and CDR2 SMNVEV (reference sequence). This CDR3 comprises 16 residues. For the CDR3, the DNA is TGTGCCAGCCGAAATACCGGGACTAGCTACACAGATACGCAGTATTTT. Translation gives CASRNTGTSYTDTQYF.

The J gene is TRBJ2-1, the V gene TRBV12-5, with TRBD2 identical over 15 bases. The V and J ends lost 1 base and 7 bases, in that order; junction bases with no gene match: 5. Germline V lookup: CDR1 LGHNT, CDR2 FRNRAP. The CDR3 totals 17 residues. CDR3 sequence (DNA): TGTGCTAGTGGTTTGGGGACTAGCGGGAGGGTGAAGAATGAGCAGTTCTTC. Encoded protein: CASGLGTSGRVKNEQFF.

V gene TRBV6-6 combines with J gene TRBJ2-1; D assignment may be TRBD1 or TRBD2 (5 bases each). CDR3 length: 16 residues. V was shortened by 4 bases and J by 7 bases, with 20 bases between the two germline ends. The germline V gene has CDR1 MNHNY and CDR2 SVGAGI (reference sequence). The CDR3 region has the DNA TGTGCCAGCAGTTCCGAAGTCGCGGGCAAGGGGAATGAGCAGTTCTTC. Translation: CASSSEVAGKGNEQFF.

The rearrangement links TRBV5-4 to TRBJ2-7, with 9 bases identical to TRBD2. The CDR3 has 16 residues. The V and J ends lost 3 bases and 4 bases, in that order; junction bases with no gene match: 11. CDR1 and CDR2 from the germline V gene are SGHNT and YYREEE (reference sequence). The CDR3 region has the DNA TGTGCCAGCAGCTCGTTTGTGAGCGGGAGGCCATACGAGCAGTACTTC. It is translated as CASSSFVSGRPYEQYF.

The chain recombines TRBV30 with TRBJ2-1, with 12 bases identical to TRBD2. The V segment lost 0 bases and the J segment 5 bases; nucleotides outside the gene matches: 8. CDR1 and CDR2 from the germline V gene are GTSNPN and SVGIG (reference sequence). The CDR3 has 17 residues. The CDR3 reads CAWSVLAGGLVNNEQFF. The CDR3 DNA follows: TGTGCCTGGAGTGTACTAGCGGGAGGTTTGGTGAACAATGAGCAGTTCTTC. Full variable domain (outside the CDR3, taken from reference TRBV30 and TRBJ2-1): SQTIHQWPATLVQPVGSPLSLECTVEGTSNPNLYWYRQAAGRGLQLLFYSVGIGQISSEVPQNLSASRPQDRQFILSSKKLLLSDSGFYLCAWSVLAGGLVNNEQFFGPGTRLTVL.